A single sample is the source of the 7 T cell receptor beta chains below, sequenced in a study of blood T cell repertoires in COVID-19. Assay used: immunoSEQ multiplex PCR; TCRdb lists only in-frame clones, some missing. The sample holds about 63,000 clones; about 81% are singletons and the top ten take 9% to 15%. The sequenced material came from peripheral blood. These receptors were collected from a human donor in a cohort sampled during active COVID-19.

This clone came up a few times. The J gene is TRBJ2-7, the V gene TRBV19; 8 bases are a match to TRBD2. Germline V lookup: CDR1 LNHDA, CDR2 SQIVND (reference sequence). This CDR3 region has 14 residues. V dropped 5 bases and J dropped 7; count of bases not matched to a gene: 10. The CDR3 DNA reads TGTGCCAGTAGTGTCGGGACTAGGGCGGAAGAGCAGTACTTC. This translates into CASSVGTRAEEQYF. The full variable domain, rest sourced from reference TRBV19 and TRBJ2-7, is DGGITQSPKYLFRKEGQNVTLSCEQNLNHDAMYWYRQDPGQGLRLIYYSQIVNDFQKGDIAEGYSVSREKKESFPLTVTSAQKNPTAFYLCASSVGTRAEEQYFGPGTRLTVT.

V and J are TRBV4-1 and TRBJ2-2; D gene ambiguous. The germline V gene has CDR1 MGHRA and CDR2 YSYEKL. CDR3 length: 19 residues. The V end was cut by 2 bases, the J end by 0 bases, with 19 bases between. In DNA form, the CDR3 reads TGCGCCAGCAGCCAAAAGAGCCCGGGTCTGAACACGAACACCGGGGAGCTGTTTTTT. Protein sequence: CASSQKSPGLNTNTGELFF.

This chain connects TRBV27 to TRBJ2-7; D is undetermined. The CDR3 has 14 amino acids. V lost 2 bases, J lost 7 bases, and 15 bases lay in between. Germline-derived CDR1 and CDR2 are MNHEY and SMNVEV (reference sequence). The CDR3 is CASSLGYGKKEQYF. Here the CDR3 DNA reads TGTGCCAGCAGTTTAGGTTACGGTAAGAAGGAGCAGTACTTC.

The CDR3 protein is CASSPEEGGAYGYTF. The CDR3 nucleotides read TGTGCCAGCAGCCCCGAAGAGGGGGGGGCGTATGGCTACACCTTC. The chain combines TRBV7-9 with TRBJ1-2; perhaps TRBD1 as D (6 bases). In germline, CDR1 is SEHNR, CDR2 FQNEAQ (reference sequence). The CDR3 runs to 15 residues. Trimming cost V 5 bases and J 5 bases, with 18 bases left between them.

The rearrangement links TRBV4-1 to TRBJ2-7; the D gene is possibly TRBD2 (6 bases). The V and J ends lost 0 bases and 3 bases respectively, with 9 bases between them. The germline gives CDR1 MGHRA, CDR2 YSYEKL. The CDR3 runs to 14 residues. Here the CDR3 reads CASSQERDVYEQYF. As DNA, the CDR3 is TGCGCCAGCAGCCAAGAGCGGGATGTCTACGAGCAGTACTTC.

The chain joins TRBV27 to TRBJ2-7, with TRBD2 matching over 9 bases. In germline, CDR1 is MNHEY, CDR2 SMNVEV (reference sequence). V lost 0 bases to trimming and J lost 4 bases; unmatched junction nucleotides: 7. This CDR3 comprises 16 residues. In DNA form, the CDR3 reads TGTGCCAGCAGTTTATCGGGGGGGACTAGCCAGTACGAGCAGTACTTC. This codes for CASSLSGGTSQYEQYF.

The chain joins TRBV9 to TRBJ1-3, with D unclear. The CDR3 length is 15 residues. Germline lookup yields CDR1 SGDLS and CDR2 YYNGEE. Between the trimmed V and J ends, which lost 0 bases and 4 bases, there was a span of 11 bases. This chain's CDR3 is CASSVDGVTGNTIYF. For the CDR3, the DNA is TGTGCCAGCAGCGTAGACGGGGTAACCGGAAACACCATATATTTT.